This T cell receptor (beta chain) is drawn from a study of blood T cell repertoires in COVID-19 (dated by TCRdb to the early 2020s). A note on the overall study: Samples covering the acute and convalescent phases of COVID-19 were provided by collaborators in the United States, Italy and Spain. The samples were drawn from the first 160 participants of the ongoing ImmuneRACE study and from 1,200 or so subjects provided by 6 global collaborators. The prospective study material was composed of cDNA or gDNA derived from T cells, B-cell-depleted T cells, or PBMCs. The repertoires were released in a freely available public database intended as a resource for research on the immune response to SARS-CoV-2. Where available, HLA class I and class II types were obtained from metadata supplied by the sample provider rather than from assay-based typing. The dataset comprised deeply sampled blood TCRbeta repertoires from subjects exposed to, actively infected with, or recovered from COVID-19. Sample metadata almost always included a de-identified subject ID, COVID-19 status, age in years and sex.

Study-wide findings and limitations: How much clinical and demographic metadata was included differed by source and by participant, and the metadata was provided uncurated.

The immunoSEQ Assay, a bias-controlled multiplex PCR, was used to amplify TCRbeta CDR3 regions from genomic DNA. In the source study's methods: The number of nucleated cells in each sample was estimated by amplification of reference gene primers within the assay. Sequence reads were collapsed and filtered to measure the absolute abundance of every unique TCRbeta CDR3 rearrangement. For each sample, productive Simpson clonality was calculated by taking the square root of Simpson's diversity index across productive rearrangements. The table comes from immuneACCESS by way of TCRdb, which keeps in-frame sequences with V and J called. Part of the clones is missing from these tables; in studies checked, under half for an unresolved V gene and the rest for unknown reasons. That table gives V, J and clone size, and the DNA gave D and trimming. A total of some 500,000 clones appear in this sample, roughly 90% of them only once. The ten largest clonotypes hold 1.8% of the sample.

Comments on this clone: The clone's antigen remains unknown. No base qualities exist here, and no much larger clone lies one base off it.

Participants in the prospective study were aged roughly 18 to 100 years, lived in approximately 26 United States geographic areas, and enrolled through a virtual design. Cohort assignment in the prospective study relied on participant-reported clinical history from a screening survey and a study questionnaire. Recovered participants in ImmuneRACE Cohort 3 were defined as having two consecutive negative NP/OP PCR tests, clearance from a healthcare professional, or resolution of symptoms. In the prospective study, mobile phlebotomists collected whole blood, serum and a nasopharyngeal or oropharyngeal swab from each participant. Over a roughly two-month period, participants in the prospective study had the option of providing additional blood draws and questionnaires. Before DNA extraction, blood samples from the prospective study were shipped at room temperature or frozen. This TCR was sampled from a woman in her thirties or forties who had recovered from COVID-19. What was sequenced was PBMCs or T cells enriched from blood (not recorded which).

The CDR3 is CASSQDNGQGSTQYF. The nucleotide sequence reads TGTGCCAGCAGCCAAGATAACGGGCAGGGCTCGACCCAGTACTTC. The chain links TRBV3-1 (or the pseudogene TRBV3-2) with TRBJ2-5, with a tentative D gene TRBD1 over 5 matching bases. The CDR3 numbers 15 residues from cysteine through phenylalanine. Solely the CDR3 DNA is kept, with 45 bases framed from the first base. From a lookup of the germline V gene (reference sequence), CDR1 and CDR2 are LGHDT and YNNKEL. Trimming at the junction amounts to 0 bases on V and 7 bases on J, and the germline ends lie 15 bases apart.